The 17 T cell receptor beta chains in this list originate from one sample, sequenced in a study of T cell responses to AZD1222 COVID-19 vaccine. This table comes from immunoSEQ multiplex PCR, and its TCRdb copy is limited to in-frame clones, with some not included. The sample has fewer than 90,000 clones, 70% to 90% seen once. Here the sequenced sample was peripheral blood, taken 28 days after the second AZD1222 dose. Receptors were obtained from an adult who received the AZD1222 COVID-19 vaccine.

The DNA for the CDR3 is TGTGCCAGCTCACCACCGTCCCTTACGGGGACCCAGTACTTC. Its protein is CASSPPSLTGTQYF. This rearrangement joins TRBV18 to TRBJ2-5; D call uncertain. V lost 0 bases and J lost 7, with 12 bases in between. Germline V gene lookup returns CDR1 KGHSH and CDR2 LQKENI. The CDR3 totals 14 residues. The full variable domain, rest sourced from reference TRBV18 and TRBJ2-5, is NAGVMQNPRHLVRRRGQEARLRCSPMKGHSHVYWYRQLPEEGLKFMVYLQKENIIDESGMPKERFSAEFPKEGPSILRIQQVVRGDSAAYFCASSPPSLTGTQYFGPGTRLLVL.

The V and J genes are TRBV19 and TRBJ1-5; D call uncertain. The germline V gene encodes CDR1 LNHDA and CDR2 SQIVND (reference sequence). The length of the CDR3 is 13 residues. Trimming took 6 bases from V and 3 from J, leaving 9 bases between them. As DNA, the CDR3 is TGTGCCAGTAGGCGGGTCTCCAATCAGCCCCAGCATTTT. It is translated as CASRRVSNQPQHF.

This clone appeared a few times. This sequence joins TRBV18 and TRBJ1-1; 7 nucleotides align to TRBD1. Germline trimming cut 2 bases from V and 10 bases from J; bases unmatched to any gene: 10. The CDR3 is made up of 14 amino acids. Looked up from germline, CDR1 is KGHSH and CDR2 is LQKENI. Here the CDR3 reads CASSPETGVSGAFF. As DNA, the CDR3 is TGTGCCAGCTCACCAGAAACAGGGGTATCGGGAGCTTTCTTT.

This clone was counted once. The same CDR3 can be traced to other DNA sequences in this sample. V and J are TRBV28 and TRBJ1-2; unclear D gene. CDR1 MDHEN and CDR2 SYDVKM come from the germline V gene. Trimming shortened V by 4 bases and J by 5 bases, and 5 bases separated the two germline ends. This CDR3 has 11 residues. CDR3: CASSSNYGYTF. The CDR3 DNA reads TGTGCCAGCAGTTCCAATTATGGCTACACCTTC.

This clone has just one count. The genes are TRBV19 and TRBJ1-3, with D unclear. The CDR3 covers 12 residues. The V end was cut by 10 bases, the J end by 3 bases, with 10 bases between. The V gene's germline CDR1 is LNHDA and CDR2 SQIVND (reference sequence). Written as DNA, the CDR3 is TGTGCCACCCGAACTGGTGGAAACACCATATATTTT. Protein product: CATRTGGNTIYF.

The CDR3 here is CASRRTGEENTIYF. CDR3 coding DNA: TGTGCCAGCAGACGGACAGGGGAGGAAAACACCATATATTTT. V usage is TRBV2 and J usage is TRBJ1-3, with 9 bases matching TRBD1. The CDR3 loop spans 14 amino acids. CDR1 is SNHLY, CDR2 FYNNEI, per germline. Unmatched junction bases numbered 6, after V lost 6 bases and J lost 6 bases.

The chain combines TRBV30 with TRBJ1-4; the D gene is possibly TRBD1 (5 bases). The V gene's germline CDR1 is GTSNPN and CDR2 SVGIG (reference sequence). V shed 0 bases and J shed 6 bases, with 8 bases lying between them. The CDR3 contains 13 residues. The DNA of the CDR3 is TGTGCCTGGAGTGTAGACAGTGATGAAAAACTGTTTTTT. Its translation: CAWSVDSDEKLFF.

The chain combines TRBV3-1 (or the pseudogene TRBV3-2) with TRBJ2-2; 7 bases line up with TRBD2. Germline trimming cut 2 bases from V and 3 bases from J; bases unmatched to any gene: 6. The CDR3 consists of 16 residues. Per the germline V gene, CDR1 is LGHDT and CDR2 is YNNKEL (reference sequence). The CDR3 region is CASSQPLGGDTGELFF. The CDR3 bases are TGTGCCAGCAGCCAACCCCTGGGGGGGGACACCGGGGAGCTGTTTTTT.

The chain joins TRBV5-1 to TRBJ2-2; perhaps TRBD2 as D (6 bases). The V end lost 0 bases, the J end lost 4 bases, and 13 bases lay between the germline ends. The V gene's germline CDR1 is SGHRS and CDR2 YFSETQ. This CDR3 comprises 16 residues. CDR3 sequence reads: CASSLAFGSGTGELFF. In DNA form, the CDR3 reads TGCGCCAGCAGCTTGGCCTTCGGGAGTGGCACCGGGGAGCTGTTTTTT. The whole variable domain, remainder taken from reference TRBV5-1 and TRBJ2-2, is KAGVTQTPRYLIKTRGQQVTLSCSPISGHRSVSWYQQTPGQGLQFLFEYFSETQRNKGNFPGRFSGRQFSNSRSEMNVSTLELGDSALYLCASSLAFGSGTGELFFGEGSRLTVL.

CDR3 DNA sequence: TGTGCCAGCGGATTGATAGCGGGAGCCTACAATGAGCAGTTCTTC. Its translation is CASGLIAGAYNEQFF. The genes are TRBV7-2 and TRBJ2-1; 9 nucleotides align to TRBD2. With 8 bases clipped from V and 2 bases from J, the junction kept 7 bases outside the gene matches. CDR1 SGHTA and CDR2 FQGNSA come from the germline V gene. This CDR3 is 15 amino acids long.

The chain uses TRBV5-4 and TRBJ2-5; TRBD1 agrees at 7 bases. Germline V CDR1 and CDR2: SGHNT, YYREEE (reference sequence). CDR3 length equals 15 residues. Trimming took 4 bases from V and 2 from J; bases not matched to a gene: 8. Here the CDR3 DNA reads TGTGCCAGCAGCCGCGTCGGCAGGGGGCAAGAGACCCAGTACTTC. This codes for CASSRVGRGQETQYF.

The sample holds a few counts of this clone. The chain recombines TRBV7-9 with TRBJ1-5; the D gene is possibly TRBD1 (5 bases). The CDR3 is made up of 14 amino acids. Looked up from germline, CDR1 is SEHNR and CDR2 is FQNEAQ (reference sequence). V lost 3 bases to trimming and J lost 3 bases, with 9 bases between them. Here the CDR3 DNA reads TGTGCCAGCAGCTTTGAGGGGAACAATCAGCCCCAGCATTTT. It yields the protein CASSFEGNNQPQHF.

The chain employs TRBV20-1 and TRBJ2-7; D unresolved. The CDR3 is made up of 11 amino acids. V lost 5 bases and J 5 bases, leaving 10 bases between the germline ends. Germline V lookup: CDR1 DFQATT, CDR2 SNEGSKA (reference sequence). The CDR3 nucleotides read TGCAGTGCTGATGCGGTCGACGAGCAGTACTTC. It is translated as CSADAVDEQYF.

The chain combines TRBV19 with TRBJ2-7, with 7 bases fitting TRBD2. The CDR3 is made up of 11 amino acids. V shed 5 bases, J shed 10 bases, and the junction held 5 bases outside the gene matches. Germline values: CDR1 LNHDA, CDR2 SQIVND (reference sequence). The CDR3 region is CASSSSGTQYF. In DNA form, the CDR3 reads TGTGCCAGTAGTTCGAGCGGGACTCAGTACTTC.

The chain carries TRBV10-3 and TRBJ2-3, with 8 bases fitting TRBD1. Per the germline V gene, CDR1 is ENHRY and CDR2 is SYGVKD. There are 13 residues in the CDR3. The J segment lost 4 bases and the V segment lost 7 bases, leaving 4 bases of the junction unmatched. The CDR3 coding sequence is TGTGCCATCAAGGGACAGGCACCAGATACGCAGTATTTT. Its protein product is CAIKGQAPDTQYF.

V and J are TRBV28 and TRBJ2-7, with a possible D match to TRBD1 (5 bases). This CDR3 has 14 amino acids. Deletions cut 5 bases from V and 3 bases from J, with 14 bases between. The germline V gene has CDR1 MDHEN and CDR2 SYDVKM. The CDR3 here is CASSPLAGRYEQYF. The CDR3 DNA reads TGTGCCAGCAGTCCCCTGGCAGGGCGCTACGAGCAGTACTTC.

The rearrangement joins TRBV11-2 to TRBJ2-7, with D perhaps TRBD1 (5 bases). Germline lookup yields CDR1 SGHAT and CDR2 FQNNGV. With 6 bases removed from V and 0 bases from J, the gap between germline ends came to 12 bases. The CDR3 runs to 14 residues. DNA for the CDR3: TGTGCCAGCAGATTTGACAGTCTCTCCTACGAGCAGTACTTC. This sequence encodes CASRFDSLSYEQYF.